The 31 T cell receptor beta chains below were found in one sample sequenced in a study of blood T cell repertoires in COVID-19. Generated by immunoSEQ multiplex PCR, the TCRdb table keeps only in-frame clones and is missing some. The table shows 250,000 to 350,000 clones, with approximately 90% occurring only once. Material: peripheral blood. The receptor set was obtained from a woman aged 60 to 75 with acute or convalescent COVID-19.

CDR3 nucleotides: TGTGCCACCAGTAACCGACAGGGAGTAATCCCAATCGGTGAGCAGTTCTTC. Translation: CATSNRQGVIPIGEQFF. The chain uses TRBV24-1 and TRBJ2-1; 7 bases are shared with TRBD1. This CDR3 region has 17 residues. CDR1 is KGHDR and CDR2 is SFDVKD in the germline V gene. With 6 bases clipped from V and 9 bases from J, the junction kept 19 bases outside the gene matches.

V and J are TRBV7-2 and TRBJ2-7; D might be TRBD2 (6 bases). Germline V CDR1 and CDR2: SGHTA, FQGNSA. The CDR3 covers 13 residues. The ends were cut back, 7 bases at V and 9 bases at J, with 19 bases in the middle. CDR3 sequence reads: CASTRDFLDRQYF. DNA for the CDR3: TGTGCCAGCACAAGGGACTTTCTCGATCGGCAGTACTTC.

The J gene is TRBJ1-1, the V gene TRBV5-1; 8 bases match TRBD1. The V segment lost 2 bases and the J segment 1 base; nucleotides outside the gene matches: 4. Per germline, CDR1 SGHRS and CDR2 YFSETQ. The CDR3 has 15 amino acids. For the CDR3, the DNA is TGCGCCAGCAGCTTACGGACAGGGACGAACACTGAAGCTTTCTTT. It specifies CASSLRTGTNTEAFF.

The chain is built from TRBV5-1 and TRBJ2-2; D is uncertain. Trimming pared 4 bases from V and 2 bases from J, leaving 15 bases between. The CDR3 sequence is 16 residues long. Germline values: CDR1 SGHRS, CDR2 YFSETQ. The CDR3 sequence is CASSPHQQDNTGELFF. Here the CDR3 DNA reads TGCGCCAGCAGCCCCCATCAGCAGGATAACACCGGGGAGCTGTTTTTT.

The rearrangement uses TRBV6-6 and TRBJ1-2; possible D gene TRBD1, 6 bases. The CDR3 totals 13 residues. CDR1 is MNHNY, CDR2 SVGAGI, per germline (reference sequence). The ends were cut back, 6 bases at V and 4 bases at J, with 12 bases in the middle. CDR3 sequence: CASSSGVFYGYTF. In nucleotides, the CDR3 is TGTGCCAGCAGCTCAGGGGTGTTCTATGGCTACACCTTC.

Only one count was recorded for this clone. The rearrangement joins TRBV6-5 to TRBJ1-2, with TRBD1 identical over 10 bases. The V gene's germline CDR1 is MNHEY and CDR2 SVGAGI. The junction had 8 bases not matched to a gene; V was cut back by 4 bases and J by 9 bases. The CDR3 spans 14 residues. CDR3 region: CASSSLGTGERYTF. CDR3 DNA sequence: TGTGCCAGCAGTTCACTCGGGACAGGGGAACGCTACACCTTC.

This chain links TRBV19 with TRBJ1-2; D not certain. Trimming cost V 0 bases and J 8 bases, with 7 bases left between them. Germline CDR1 LNHDA, CDR2 SQIVND (reference sequence). The CDR3 is made up of 12 amino acids. CDR3 loop: CASSIDRGGYTF. The CDR3 DNA is TGTGCCAGTAGTATAGATCGAGGGGGCTACACCTTC.

This clone was counted a single time. The rearrangement joins TRBV6-2 or TRBV6-3 to TRBJ2-5; tentative D call: TRBD1 (6 bases). This CDR3 region has 17 residues. Germline V gives CDR1 MNHEY, CDR2 SVGEGT. V dropped 0 bases and J dropped 1 base, with 15 bases sitting between them. The CDR3 region has the DNA TGTGCCAGCAGTTACTCTTTATACCGGACAGTCCAAGAGACCCAGTACTTC. It is translated as CASSYSLYRTVQETQYF.

This chain uses TRBV7-9 with TRBJ1-4, with D possibly being TRBD1 (6 bases). CDR3 length: 15 residues. The V end lost 5 bases, the J end lost 2 bases, and 12 bases lay between the germline ends. Germline V gives CDR1 SEHNR, CDR2 FQNEAQ (reference sequence). CDR3 DNA sequence: TGTGCCAGCAGCAAATACAGGGCCACTAATGAAAAACTGTTTTTT. This sequence encodes CASSKYRATNEKLFF.

V gene TRBV5-1 combines with J gene TRBJ2-3; 10 nucleotides match TRBD2. The CDR3 contains 15 residues. Trimming took 4 bases from V and 4 from J; bases not matched to a gene: 6. The germline V gene encodes CDR1 SGHRS and CDR2 YFSETQ. CDR3 DNA sequence: TGCGCCAGCAGCAAAAGCGGGGGGGCCGCAGATACGCAGTATTTT. This gives the protein CASSKSGGAADTQYF.

This chain uses TRBV7-2 with TRBJ2-2, with 8 bases lining up with TRBD2. This CDR3 has 14 residues. Germline V gene data show CDR1 as SGHTA and CDR2 as FQGNSA. With V trimmed by 3 bases and J by 8 bases, 5 bases remained unmatched. The DNA for the CDR3 is TGTGCCAGCAGCTTCACTAGCGGAGGTGGGGAGCTGTTTTTT. Its translation: CASSFTSGGGELFF.

This clone occurred once. The rearrangement joins TRBV5-1 to TRBJ1-2; no clear D gene. Between the trimmed V and J ends, which lost 0 bases and 1 base, there was a span of 10 bases. In germline, CDR1 is SGHRS, CDR2 YFSETQ. This CDR3 comprises 15 residues. CDR3 residues: CASSLEPQINYGYTF. CDR3 nucleotides: TGCGCCAGCAGCTTGGAGCCACAGATTAACTATGGCTACACCTTC.

The chain couples TRBV9 to TRBJ2-1; TRBD1 agrees at 7 bases. Looked up from germline, CDR1 is SGDLS and CDR2 is YYNGEE. The CDR3 runs to 16 residues. V shed 0 bases, J shed 7 bases, and the junction held 10 bases outside the gene matches. The CDR3 DNA follows: TGTGCCAGCAGCGTAGTGGGTACAGGGGCGAGGAATGAGCAGTTCTTC. Protein: CASSVVGTGARNEQFF.

The chain has TRBV30 and TRBJ2-1, with D perhaps TRBD2 (6 bases). V was pared by 1 base and J by 7 bases, with 8 bases between. The length of the CDR3 is 12 residues. Germline loops: CDR1 GTSNPN, CDR2 SVGIG (reference sequence). CDR3 region: CAWSGGINEQFF. The DNA of the CDR3 is TGTGCCTGGAGTGGCGGGATAAATGAGCAGTTCTTC.

The rearrangement uses TRBV7-9 and TRBJ1-2; D uncertain. CDR3 length: 14 residues. The V gene lost 5 bases and the J gene lost 4 bases, with 14 bases spanning the gap. Germline V gene data show CDR1 as SEHNR and CDR2 as FQNEAQ (reference sequence). This CDR3 is CASSTDTLLYGYTF. In nucleotides, the CDR3 is TGTGCCAGCAGCACCGACACGCTACTCTATGGCTACACCTTC. The full variable domain, rest sourced from reference TRBV7-9 and TRBJ1-2, is DTGVSQNPRHKITKRGQNVTFRCDPISEHNRLYWYRQTLGQGPEFLTYFQNEAQLEKSRLLSDRFSAERPKGSFSTLEIQRTEQGDSAMYLCASSTDTLLYGYTFGSGTRLTVV.

The V and J genes are TRBV6-1 and TRBJ2-2; no definite D call. The CDR3 runs 15 residues. Between the trimmed V and J ends, which lost 2 bases and 4 bases, there was a span of 11 bases. Per germline, CDR1 MNHNS and CDR2 SASEGT. CDR3: CASSELSGSTGELFF. CDR3 coding DNA: TGTGCCAGCAGTGAACTCTCAGGAAGCACCGGGGAGCTGTTTTTT.

This chain joins TRBV19 and TRBJ2-2; D ambiguous. The CDR3 loop spans 14 amino acids. Germline CDR1 reads LNHDA; CDR2 reads SQIVND (reference sequence). The V end was cut by 5 bases, the J end by 0 bases, with 7 bases between. The CDR3 DNA reads as TGTGCCAGTAGTTTAACGGCGAACACCGGGGAGCTGTTTTTT. Translation: CASSLTANTGELFF.

The genes are TRBV9 and TRBJ1-2, with 8 bases matching TRBD1. After removal of 3 bases from V and 6 bases from J, the junction contained 7 bases not matched to a gene. The germline CDR1 and CDR2 sequences are SGDLS and YYNGEE. The CDR3 contains 14 residues. This chain's CDR3 is CASSGTGYLDGYTF. CDR3 in DNA: TGTGCCAGCAGCGGGACAGGGTATTTGGATGGCTACACCTTC.

V is TRBV28 and J is TRBJ2-7; D may be TRBD2 (5 bases). Germline assignment: CDR1 MDHEN and CDR2 SYDVKM. CDR3 length equals 15 residues. Trimming removed 2 bases from V and 6 bases from J, with 17 bases in between. CDR3 region: CASSLPTILGGEQYF. The CDR3 bases are TGTGCCAGCAGTTTACCGACTATCCTAGGCGGCGAGCAGTACTTC. The full variable domain, with the rest looked up from reference TRBV28 and TRBJ2-7, is DVKVTQSSRYLVKRTGEKVFLECVQDMDHENMFWYRQDPGLGLRLIYFSYDVKMKEKGDIPEGYSVSREKKERFSLILESASTNQTSMYLCASSLPTILGGEQYFGPGTRLTVT.

The chain has TRBV9 and TRBJ2-1; 11 bases line up with TRBD2. CDR3 length: 18 residues. Germline assignment: CDR1 SGDLS and CDR2 YYNGEE. V was pared by 3 bases and J by 5 bases, with 13 bases of the junction left unmatched. CDR3 nucleotide sequence: TGTGCCAGCAGCGCCGTAACCTTAGCGGGGGGGACACACAATGAGCAGTTCTTC. This translates into CASSAVTLAGGTHNEQFF.

This chain links TRBV28 with TRBJ2-7; 13 nucleotides match TRBD2. CDR1 and CDR2 (germline): MDHEN, SYDVKM. CDR3 size: 19 residues. V was pared by 2 bases and J by 9 bases, with 19 bases of the junction left unmatched. In DNA, the CDR3 is TGTGCCAGCAGTTTACGGGGACTAGCGGGACTGGCTCACCCCCCTCGGCAGTACTTC. Amino acid sequence: CASSLRGLAGLAHPPRQYF.

V gene TRBV4-2 combines with J gene TRBJ1-5; TRBD1 might be the D (6 bases). The CDR3 runs 15 residues. V shed 3 bases and J shed 2 bases, with 11 bases lying between them. Germline CDR1 reads LGHNA; CDR2 reads YNFKEQ. CDR3 sequence: CASSQGAQGNQPQHF. CDR3 sequence (DNA): TGTGCCAGCAGCCAGGGGGCGCAGGGCAATCAGCCCCAGCATTTT.

The V call is TRBV3-1 (or the pseudogene TRBV3-2), the J call TRBJ2-7, with a tentative D call TRBD1 (7 bases). Trimming took 3 bases from V and 1 from J, leaving 19 bases between them. CDR3 size: 17 residues. Germline V gene lookup returns CDR1 LGHDT and CDR2 YNNKEL (reference sequence). The CDR3 nucleotides read TGTGCCAGCAGCCATCCGCAGGGGGGCAGGAGATCCTACGAGCAGTACTTC. Encoded protein: CASSHPQGGRRSYEQYF.

The chain has TRBV30 and TRBJ2-5; no clear D gene. V shed 2 bases and J shed 4 bases, with 5 bases lying between them. In germline, CDR1 is GTSNPN, CDR2 SVGIG (reference sequence). The length of the CDR3 is 11 residues. CDR3 in DNA: TGTGCCTGGAGTCTAGGAGAGACCCAGTACTTC. As protein: CAWSLGETQYF.

The chain uses TRBV18 and TRBJ2-5, with 13 nucleotides matching TRBD2. The J segment lost 2 bases and the V segment lost 3 bases, leaving 3 bases of the junction unmatched. Germline V CDR1 and CDR2: KGHSH, LQKENI. This CDR3 contains 16 residues. The CDR3 region has the DNA TGTGCCAGCTCACCTACTAGCGGGAGGGGACAAGAGACCCAGTACTTC. This gives the protein CASSPTSGRGQETQYF.

This clone was picked up a small number of times. This chain connects TRBV28 to TRBJ2-6; D is undetermined. This CDR3 comprises 15 residues. The germline V and J ends were trimmed by 5 bases and 0 bases, with 8 bases remaining between them. CDR1 and CDR2 (germline): MDHEN, SYDVKM. CDR3 loop: CASSLIDSGANVLTF. The DNA for the CDR3 is TGTGCCAGCAGTCTCATAGACTCTGGGGCCAACGTCCTGACTTTC.

This chain joins TRBV6-4 and TRBJ2-7, with TRBD2 identical over 12 bases. CDR3 length: 13 residues. The V and J ends lost 5 bases and 4 bases, in that order; junction bases with no gene match: 0. CDR1 is MRHNA, CDR2 SNTAGT, per germline. Here the CDR3 DNA reads TGTGCCAGCAGTCTAGCGGGAGGGTACGAGCAGTACTTC. Residues: CASSLAGGYEQYF.

The V and J genes are TRBV5-1 and TRBJ1-3, with 12 bases that match TRBD1. The CDR3 extends over 21 amino acids. The V gene's germline CDR1 is SGHRS and CDR2 YFSETQ. The V and J ends lost 2 bases and 1 base, in that order; junction bases with no gene match: 16. The CDR3 DNA is TGCGCCAGCAGCTTCGAACCCTGGGACAGGGGGCGAAAGTTGTCTGGAAACACCATATATTTT. Its protein product is CASSFEPWDRGRKLSGNTIYF. Full variable domain (outside the CDR3, taken from reference TRBV5-1 and TRBJ1-3): KAGVTQTPRYLIKTRGQQVTLSCSPISGHRSVSWYQQTPGQGLQFLFEYFSETQRNKGNFPGRFSGRQFSNSRSEMNVSTLELGDSALYLCASSFEPWDRGRKLSGNTIYFGEGSWLTVV.

The chain links TRBV6-4 to TRBJ2-1; D possibly corresponds to TRBD2 (5 bases). V was pared by 4 bases and J by 4 bases, with 14 bases between. This CDR3 contains 15 residues. Germline V lookup: CDR1 MRHNA, CDR2 SNTAGT. The CDR3 DNA sequence: TGTGCCAGCAGTGGAAGAGAAGGCGGGTACAATGAGCAGTTCTTC. It translates to CASSGREGGYNEQFF.

This clone was seen only a few times. The chain has TRBV4-2 and TRBJ2-5; D might be TRBD2 (7 bases). The germline V gene has CDR1 LGHNA and CDR2 YNFKEQ. The CDR3 has 14 residues. V shed 5 bases and J shed 4 bases, with 14 bases lying between them. CDR3 coding DNA: TGTGCCAGCAGCTCCGAAAGGGGGGGAGAGACCCAGTACTTC. Translated, it gives CASSSERGGETQYF.

The chain has TRBV7-6 and TRBJ1-5; D perhaps matches TRBD1 (5 bases). This CDR3 has 14 amino acids. In germline, CDR1 is SGHVS, CDR2 FNYEAQ. Trimming shortened V by 1 base and J by 11 bases, and 15 bases separated the two germline ends. Here the CDR3 reads CASSLGQGATAQHF. The CDR3 DNA sequence: TGTGCCAGCAGCTTAGGGCAGGGCGCGACCGCCCAGCATTTT.